The next 20 T cell receptor beta chains were all read from a single sample in a study of metastatic and nonmetastatic thyroid tumors. Each patient went into thyroid surgery without having received any treatment. TCRdb reprocessed the PCR reads via MiXCR. Of just over 70,000 clones listed, 18% were seen once; the top ten hold roughly 12%. Sequenced sample: blood. These TCRs come from a female donor with papillary thyroid cancer or a benign thyroid nodule (not recorded which). Some clones in this sample may be carry-over from other donors' samples.

This clone is a singleton in its sample. This may be a read error: a much more frequent sequence differs by one nucleotide. The conserved closing phenylalanine or tryptophan is absent in this CDR3, likely reflecting a read error. The sample holds other DNA sequences that translate to the same CDR3. The CDR3 region is CASRKGNTYNEQFL. CDR3 bases: TGTGCCAGCAGGAAGGGTAACACCTACAATGAGCAGTTCCTC. The chain carries TRBV7-2 and TRBJ2-1; no reliable D call. Germline CDR1 and CDR2: SGHTA and FQGNSA. V gave up 6 bases and J gave up 2 bases, with 11 bases separating them. The CDR3 runs to 14 residues.

This clone was counted only a few times. This may be a read error: a much more frequent sequence differs by one nucleotide. The sample contains more than one DNA sequence encoding this CDR3. The J gene is TRBJ1-5, the V gene TRBV28; the match to TRBD1 covers 12 bases. The CDR3 loop spans 15 amino acids. Per germline, CDR1 MDHEN and CDR2 SYDVKM. The CDR3: CASSLGTGGFGPQHF. The CDR3 DNA is TGTGCCAGTAGTTTAGGGACAGGGGGCTTTGGGCCCCAGCATTTT. Looking up the rest from reference TRBV28 and TRBJ1-5 gives the full variable domain: DVKVTQSSRYLVKRTGEKVFLECVQDMDHENMFWYRQDPGLGLRLIYFSYDVKMKEKGDIPEGYSVSREKKERFSLILESASTNQTSMYLCASSLGTGGFGPQHFGDGTRLSIL.

The chain is built from TRBV27 and TRBJ2-2; the D is unclear. The V gene lost 0 bases and the J gene lost 7 bases, with 15 bases spanning the gap. The CDR3 contains 16 residues. Germline CDR1 MNHEY, CDR2 SMNVEV (reference sequence). CDR3 coding DNA: TGTGCCAGCAGTTTATCGTACACGGTTAGGGTCGGGGAGCTGTTTTTT. Protein product: CASSLSYTVRVGELFF.

This clone was seen repeatedly, ten times or more. The rearrangement links TRBV9 to TRBJ2-6; D is possibly TRBD2 (5 bases). The CDR3 has 18 residues. The V gene's germline CDR1 is SGDLS and CDR2 YYNGEE. Deletions cut 0 bases from V and 0 bases from J, with 13 bases between. The CDR3: CASSVEASPRSGANVLTF. In DNA, the CDR3 is TGTGCCAGCAGCGTAGAGGCTAGCCCTCGCTCTGGGGCCAACGTCCTGACTTTC.

This clone was detected many times. The chain has TRBV9 and TRBJ2-2; D is perhaps TRBD2 (5 bases). The V gene lost 1 base and the J gene lost 5 bases, with 12 bases spanning the gap. The CDR3 runs 15 residues. The V gene's germline CDR1 is SGDLS and CDR2 YYNGEE. Written as DNA, the CDR3 is TGTGCCAGCAGCGTATTCCGAGGGAGTACCGGGGAGCTGTTTTTT. Encoded protein: CASSVFRGSTGELFF.

Worth noting for this clone: A read error is possible here, since a much larger clone lies one base away. The sample holds other DNA sequences that translate to the same CDR3. This chain connects TRBV20-1 to TRBJ2-3, with D perhaps given as TRBD1 or TRBD2 (5 bases each). CDR1 DFQATT and CDR2 SNEGSKA come from the germline V gene (reference sequence). The CDR3 runs to 11 residues. For the CDR3, the DNA is TGCAGGACGGGGCGAACAGATACGCAGTATTTT. It codes for CRTGRTDTQYF.

The chain uses TRBV4-3 and TRBJ2-7; a weak D match, TRBD2 (5 bases). Trimming took off 3 bases at V and 0 bases at J, with 9 bases between the two ends. This CDR3 has 14 residues. The germline V gene encodes CDR1 LGHNA and CDR2 YSLEER. CDR3: CASSQWESSYEQYF. In DNA form, the CDR3 reads TGCGCCAGCAGCCAGTGGGAGAGCTCCTACGAGCAGTACTTC.

This clone showed up many times. The rearrangement links TRBV7-9 to TRBJ2-5; TRBD2 matches 7 bases. The germline V gene has CDR1 SEHNR and CDR2 FQNEAQ (reference sequence). V dropped 4 bases and J dropped 10; count of bases not matched to a gene: 6. This CDR3 contains 12 residues. The CDR3 coding sequence is TGTGCCAGCAGCTCCCTAGCGGAAGGCCAGTACTTC. Amino acids: CASSSLAEGQYF.

Ten or more counts support this clone. The genes are TRBV10-2 and TRBJ2-1, with 10 positions matching TRBD2. V shed 0 bases, J shed 3 bases, and the junction held 5 bases outside the gene matches. The CDR3 is 17 amino acids. Germline V CDR1 and CDR2: WSHSY, SAAADI. Here the CDR3 DNA reads TGCGCCAGCAGTGAGTCGCGGCTAGCGGGAGTCTACAATGAGCAGTTCTTC. This translates into CASSESRLAGVYNEQFF.

This clone appeared a few times. Within the sample, other DNA sequences also encode this same CDR3. The rearrangement uses TRBV27 and TRBJ2-7; D is unresolved. Trimming cost V 2 bases and J 3 bases, with 8 bases left between them. The germline gives CDR1 MNHEY, CDR2 SMNVEV (reference sequence). This CDR3 is 13 amino acids long. CDR3 protein: CASSLTARYEQYF. CDR3 DNA sequence: TGTGCCAGCAGTTTAACGGCCCGCTACGAGCAGTACTTC.

The sample holds many counts of this clone. V gene TRBV7-8 combines with J gene TRBJ2-7; 13 nucleotides align to TRBD2. The CDR3 runs 17 residues. Germline lookup yields CDR1 SGHVS and CDR2 FQNEAQ. V trimming: 1 base; J trimming: 2 bases; junction bases outside the gene matches: 5. Here the CDR3 DNA reads TGTGCCAGCAGCTTAGTAGGACTAGCGGGAGCCCCCTACGAGCAGTACTTC. Its translation: CASSLVGLAGAPYEQYF.

This clone has a count of ten or more. The chain recombines TRBV20-1 with TRBJ1-2; D unresolved. The germline CDR1 and CDR2 sequences are DFQATT and SNEGSKA (reference sequence). Trimming pared 0 bases from V and 4 bases from J, leaving 9 bases between. This CDR3 has 13 amino acids. The CDR3 here is CSARDEVTYGYTF. CDR3 DNA sequence: TGCAGTGCTAGAGATGAGGTCACCTATGGCTACACCTTC.

This clone was recorded at least ten times. The chain couples TRBV12-3 or TRBV12-4 to TRBJ1-2, with D possibly TRBD1 on 6 matching bases. The CDR3 sequence is 13 residues long. Trimming removed 5 bases at V and 7 bases at J, with 14 bases between. This chain's CDR3 is CASSTGPAGGYTF. CDR3 in DNA: TGTGCCAGCAGTACAGGGCCCGCCGGTGGCTACACCTTC.

This clone came up many times. The V gene is TRBV14, the J gene TRBJ1-4; D gene uncertain. This CDR3 has 14 residues. In germline, CDR1 is SGHDN, CDR2 FVKESK. V was trimmed by 0 bases and J by 8 bases, leaving 10 bases between them. The CDR3 DNA reads TGTGCCAGCAGCCAAGACAGTCTCCCGGAAAAACTGTTTTTT. This sequence encodes CASSQDSLPEKLFF.

This clone was seen a handful of times. A much larger clone sits a single nucleotide away, making a read error possible. The rearrangement links TRBV7-9 to TRBJ2-1, with a weak D call TRBD1 (7 bases). V lost 5 bases and J lost 8, with 13 bases in between. CDR3 length: 13 amino acids. CDR1 is SEHNR, CDR2 FQNEAQ, per germline (reference sequence). Written as DNA, the CDR3 is TGTGCCAGCAGCGCGGGACAGTGCTATGAGCAGTTCTTC. It translates to CASSAGQCYEQFF.

This clone appeared many times. The germline gene is not matched at one end of the junction; a read error may be the cause. The chain joins TRBV24-1 to TRBJ2-7; perhaps TRBD2 as D (6 bases). This CDR3 spans 15 amino acids. CDR1 and CDR2 (germline): KGHDR, SFDVKD. The CDR3 sequence: CATSDPGTGTYKQYF. As DNA, the CDR3 is TGTGCCACCAGTGATCCCGGGACTGGGACCTACAAGCAGTACTTC.

This clone was recorded at least ten times. The J gene is TRBJ2-1, the V gene TRBV7-9; the match to TRBD2 covers 7 bases. Trimming at V came to 0 bases and at J to 6 bases, leaving 2 bases not matched to a gene. Per germline, CDR1 SEHNR and CDR2 FQNEAQ (reference sequence). The CDR3 covers 14 residues. CDR3: CASSLAASGNEQFF. The CDR3 region has the DNA TGTGCCAGCAGCTTAGCGGCTAGCGGCAATGAGCAGTTCTTC.

This clone was seen a few times. It may be a read error: a sequence one base away is much more abundant. This rearrangement joins TRBV2 to TRBJ2-1; D not resolved. CDR3 length: 15 residues. V was shortened by 6 bases and J by 3 bases, with 15 bases between the two germline ends. From germline, CDR1 is SNHLY and CDR2 FYNNEI. This CDR3 reads CASSDRHSVYNEQFF. The CDR3, as DNA: TGTGCCAGCAGCGACCGACACTCGGTCTACAATGAGCAGTTCTTC.

CDR3 sequence: CSAKPHGDYGYTF. DNA of the CDR3: TGCAGTGCTAAACCCCACGGGGACTATGGCTACACCTTC. The J gene is TRBJ1-2, the V gene TRBV20-1, with D unresolved. The CDR3 sequence is 13 residues long. Trimming stripped 4 bases from V and 3 bases from J, with 12 bases between. Germline V gene lookup returns CDR1 DFQATT and CDR2 SNEGSKA (reference sequence).

The chain uses TRBV20-1 and TRBJ2-1; D not resolved. This CDR3 comprises 15 residues. V was clipped by 6 bases and J by 0 bases, with 15 bases between them. Germline V gene lookup returns CDR1 DFQATT and CDR2 SNEGSKA (reference sequence). The CDR3 here is CSAPPVDSSYNEQFF. The CDR3 DNA follows: TGCAGTGCGCCCCCGGTGGATAGCTCCTACAATGAGCAGTTCTTC.